The T cell receptor (beta chain) under discussion was sequenced for a study of blood T cell repertoires in COVID-19 (dated by TCRdb to between 2020 and 2021). Regarding the study in general: Collaborator samples came from the United States, Italy and Spain and covered acute and convalescent phases of COVID-19. The samples were drawn from two sources: the first 160 participants of the ongoing ImmuneRACE study, and some 1,300 subjects contributed by 6 global collaborators. The material from the prospective study consisted of cDNA or gDNA derived from T cells, B-cell-depleted T cells, or PBMCs. Subjects who had been exposed to COVID-19, were actively infected with it, or had recovered from it provided the deeply sampled blood TCRbeta repertoires that made up the dataset. Where HLA class I and class II types were available, the types were taken from metadata supplied by the sample provider, not from assay-based typing. Sample metadata almost always included a de-identified subject ID, COVID-19 status, age in years and sex. A freely available public database, intended as a resource for researchers studying the immune response to SARS-CoV-2, is where the repertoires were released. The paper's findings and limits, for the study overall: Clinical and demographic metadata were provided uncurated, with the amount varying by source and participant.

The collaborating institutions used their own protocols to collect whole blood in K2EDTA tubes. For TCRbeta analysis, collaborators shipped samples in one of three forms: frozen whole blood, isolated PBMCs, or DNA extracted from either of those sample types. This clone has more than one count but fewer than ten. Its antigen is currently not known. It has no much larger one-base neighbor in the sample; base qualities were not kept. TCRbeta CDR3 regions were amplified from genomic DNA using the immunoSEQ Assay, a bias-controlled multiplex PCR. The paper's data handling went like this. The number of nucleated cells in each sample was estimated by amplification of reference gene primers within the assay. To quantify the absolute abundance of each unique TCRbeta CDR3 rearrangement, sequence reads were collapsed and filtered. For each sample, productive Simpson clonality was calculated as the square root of Simpson's diversity index across productive rearrangements. This immuneACCESS table, as held by TCRdb, lists in-frame sequences with V and J called but not all clones. Of the missing ones, under half trace to an unresolved V gene in checked studies; the others have no known cause. That table furnishes V, J and clone size, whereas the DNA furnished D and trimming. Counted in this sample were over 60,000 clones; about 80% of them appeared once. The ten most abundant clones make up almost 10% of the sample.

Input material: peripheral blood. This TCR was recovered from a human donor in a cohort sampled during active COVID-19.

The CDR3 region has the sequence CASSRGIDYEQYF. The bases read TGTGCCAGCAGTAGGGGTATTGACTACGAGCAGTACTTC. The V and J segments used are TRBV2 and TRBJ2-7; TRBD1 could be the D gene, as 5 bases match. The CDR3, cysteine through phenylalanine, is 13 amino acids long. Only the CDR3 portion is preserved as DNA: 39 bases, with reading frame beginning at the first base. Sequences SNHLY (CDR1) and FYNNEI (CDR2) are obtained from the germline V gene. Trimming removed 5 bases from V and 3 bases from J, leaving 11 bases between the germline ends.